The entry that follows covers one TCR beta chain sequence. What it binds is unknown. The use of a sample-barcoded 5' primer and a J-beta primer mix characterized a second PCR of about 7 to 12 cycles. One entry per CDR3 protein, called by TCRdb with MiXCR from the 5' RACE reads. The sample shows some 1 million distinct CDR3 sequences, less than 50% of them seen only once. This record belongs to a study of blood T cells in healthy people across ages. V lost 4 bases and J lost 0; bases outside the gene matches: 5. This CDR3 contains 15 residues. Germline V gene data show CDR1 as SGHAT and CDR2 as FQNNGV. General observations from the study: Estimates of total diversity, which came from one million sequenced T cells, were considered to be underestimates.

The sample taken for sequencing was blood. The chain has TRBV11-2 and TRBJ1-2; 7 bases align to TRBD1. This TCR was sampled from a woman aged 60-75 years in good health. The DNA for the CDR3 is TGTGCCAGCAGCTCCTACAGGGGAGCTAACTATGGCTACACCTTC. Its translation is CASSSYRGANYGYTF.